These 29 T cell receptor beta chains share one sample of origin, sequenced in a study of human T cells and chemical hapten exposure (TCRdb year 2021). Libraries were made using RACE. Sequencing was carried out with a NextSeq 500. The public sequencing data were trimmed at Q25 with fastp and processed into clonotypes with MiXCR by TCRdb, which kept only in-frame beta chains. Each entry merges the rows of one CDR3 protein and shows their most common DNA and genes. The sample table holds some 120,000 distinct CDR3 sequences, of which approximately 9.5% were seen once. 1.5% to 2% of the sample comes from the top ten. Reading the label with the study, this specimen's time point is: healthy volunteer bleed at 2 weeks. Total RNA was isolated from unfractionated whole blood collected in Tempus Blood RNA tubes. Sequenced material: whole blood. The source of these receptors is a male donor in good health. Some clones in this sample may be carry-over from other donors' samples.

The J gene is TRBJ2-7, the V gene TRBV18; TRBD1 matches 7 bases. The CDR3 runs to 16 residues. The germline V gene has CDR1 KGHSH and CDR2 LQKENI. Trimming cost V 3 bases and J 2 bases; bases outside gene matches: 10. As DNA, the CDR3 is TGTGCCAGCTCACCGGGAAGGACAGGCGACACCTACGAGCAGTACTTC. It specifies CASSPGRTGDTYEQYF.

This clonotype was seen ten or more times. The rearrangement uses TRBV5-1 and TRBJ2-2; tentatively, D is TRBD1 (6 bases). Trimming cost V 0 bases and J 0 bases, with 6 bases left between them. Per germline, CDR1 SGHRS and CDR2 YFSETQ. This CDR3 region has 15 residues. In DNA form, the CDR3 reads TGCGCCAGCAGCTTGGACAGGGCGAACACCGGGGAGCTGTTTTTT. Its protein is CASSLDRANTGELFF.

This clonotype was seen many times. The V gene is TRBV11-2, the J gene TRBJ2-1, with D uncertain. Germline CDR1 reads SGHAT; CDR2 reads FQNNGV. V lost 3 bases and J 10 bases, leaving 13 bases between the germline ends. The CDR3 is 13 residues long. The CDR3 bases are TGTGCCAGCAGCTTTGTTTTAGCATGGGAGCAGTTCTTC. Encoded protein: CASSFVLAWEQFF.

There are a few counts of this clonotype. The rearrangement links TRBV6-5 to TRBJ2-7, with 12 bases lining up with TRBD1. From germline, CDR1 is MNHEY and CDR2 SVGAGI. This CDR3 comprises 15 residues. V gave up 7 bases and J gave up 5 bases; unmatched junction bases: 9. This CDR3 reads CASTLPGTGGHEQYF. The CDR3 bases are TGTGCCAGCACCCTTCCCGGGACAGGGGGCCACGAGCAGTACTTC.

A few counts support this clonotype. J is TRBJ2-7 and V is TRBV12-3 or TRBV12-4, with 12 bases lining up with TRBD2. This CDR3 comprises 14 residues. V lost 7 bases and J lost 1; bases outside the gene matches: 2. The CDR3 loop is CASTSGRGSYEQYF. The DNA for the CDR3 is TGTGCCAGCACTAGCGGGAGGGGGTCCTACGAGCAGTACTTC.

This clonotype was seen more than once but under ten times. V and J are TRBV5-1 and TRBJ2-1; perhaps TRBD1 as D (5 bases). Trimming stripped 5 bases from V and 0 bases from J, with 12 bases between. The CDR3 is 15 residues long. CDR1 is SGHRS, CDR2 YFSETQ, per germline. The CDR3 nucleotides read TGCGCCAGCAGGGAACGACAGACCTCCTACAATGAGCAGTTCTTC. As protein: CASRERQTSYNEQFF.

This clonotype was seen at least ten times. The chain employs TRBV6-1 and TRBJ2-7; tentative D call: TRBD2 (5 bases). The germline V gene has CDR1 MNHNS and CDR2 SASEGT. Trimming cost V 8 bases and J 3 bases, with 5 bases left between them. This CDR3 comprises 10 residues. The DNA for the CDR3 is TGTGCCAGCGGAGGCTACGAGCAGTACTTC. This translates into CASGGYEQYF.

There are many counts of this clonotype. This chain joins TRBV7-9 and TRBJ2-7; D not certain. This CDR3 comprises 14 residues. V was shortened by 4 bases and J by 4 bases, with 14 bases between the two germline ends. CDR1 and CDR2 (germline): SEHNR, FQNEAQ (reference sequence). The CDR3 loop reads CASSSHIRGYEQYF. DNA for the CDR3: TGTGCCAGCAGCTCCCATATACGTGGATACGAGCAGTACTTC. The full variable domain, completed using reference TRBV7-9 and TRBJ2-7, is DTGVSQNPRHKITKRGQNVTFRCDPISEHNRLYWYRQTLGQGPEFLTYFQNEAQLEKSRLLSDRFSAERPKGSFSTLEIQRTEQGDSAMYLCASSSHIRGYEQYFGPGTRLTVT.

This clonotype occurred a few times. The CDR3 nucleotides are TGTGCTAGTGGTCAGGGACAGGGGAATCAGCCCCAGCATTTT. This gives the protein CASGQGQGNQPQHF. This chain links TRBV12-5 with TRBJ1-5, with TRBD1 matching 10 bases. Looked up from germline, CDR1 is LGHNT and CDR2 is FRNRAP. V lost 5 bases to trimming and J lost 4 bases; unmatched junction nucleotides: 2. The CDR3 has 14 amino acids.

The genes are TRBV20-1 and TRBJ2-5, with 9 positions matching TRBD2. With 6 bases clipped from V and 1 base from J, the junction kept 9 bases outside the gene matches. In germline, CDR1 is DFQATT, CDR2 SNEGSKA (reference sequence). The CDR3 consists of 15 residues. The CDR3 region is CSASDGLAIQETQYF. The DNA of the CDR3 is TGCAGTGCAAGCGACGGACTAGCGATCCAAGAGACCCAGTACTTC.

V gene TRBV27 combines with J gene TRBJ1-1; possibly TRBD1 for D (5 bases). V was shortened by 7 bases and J by 0 bases, with 15 bases between the two germline ends. Germline V lookup: CDR1 MNHEY, CDR2 SMNVEV (reference sequence). The CDR3 is 15 residues long. The CDR3 loop is CASNPGGLLNTEAFF. The CDR3 DNA reads TGTGCCAGCAATCCTGGGGGACTTTTGAACACTGAAGCTTTCTTT.

The gene calls are TRBV12-3 or TRBV12-4 and TRBJ2-3; D may be TRBD2 (7 bases). V lost 6 bases, J lost 3 bases, and 19 bases lay in between. The CDR3 contains 16 residues. CDR3 DNA sequence: TGTGCCAGCAGACTCCTGGGGGGGGGGCCGACAGATACGCAGTATTTT. Protein product: CASRLLGGGPTDTQYF.

The chain carries TRBV6-6 and TRBJ2-5; D gene uncertain. Germline V gene sequence: CDR1 MNHNY, CDR2 SVGAGI (reference sequence). CDR3 size: 13 residues. Trimming shortened V by 2 bases and J by 7 bases, and 11 bases separated the two germline ends. The DNA of the CDR3 is TGTGCCAGCAGTTACACATCCGGTTGGACCCAGTACTTC. Its translation: CASSYTSGWTQYF.

This clonotype has a handful of counts. The rearrangement uses TRBV2 and TRBJ2-1; D perhaps matches TRBD2 (5 bases). The V end was cut by 4 bases, the J end by 0 bases, with 13 bases between. CDR1 is SNHLY, CDR2 FYNNEI, per germline. The CDR3 is made up of 16 amino acids. The CDR3 loop reads CASSGTRHRSYNEQFF. In nucleotides, the CDR3 is TGTGCCAGCAGTGGTACTAGACACCGCTCCTACAATGAGCAGTTCTTC.

In this sample, this clonotype turned up many times. The V gene is TRBV5-6, the J gene TRBJ1-2; 8 bases are shared with TRBD1. The CDR3 totals 14 residues. The junction had 10 bases not matched to a gene; V was cut back by 4 bases and J by 8 bases. From germline, CDR1 is SGHDT and CDR2 YYEEEE. As DNA, the CDR3 is TGTGCCAGCAGCCCAGCCTCAGGGGGCCGAGGCTACACCTTC. The encoded protein is CASSPASGGRGYTF. The full variable domain, completed using reference TRBV5-6 and TRBJ1-2, is DAGVTQSPTHLIKTRGQQVTLRCSPKSGHDTVSWYQQALGQGPQFIFQYYEEEERQRGNFPDRFSGHQFPNYSSELNVNALLLGDSALYLCASSPASGGRGYTFGSGTRLTVV.

This clonotype was found many times. The chain couples TRBV19 to TRBJ1-1; possibly TRBD1 for D (5 bases). V was shortened by 2 bases and J by 4 bases, with 20 bases between the two germline ends. Germline V CDR1 and CDR2: LNHDA, SQIVND (reference sequence). The CDR3 covers 17 residues. The CDR3 is CASSILRGAAQGTEAFF. As DNA, the CDR3 is TGTGCCAGTAGTATACTTCGAGGGGCAGCACAAGGCACTGAAGCTTTCTTT.

Points on this clonotype: A much larger clone differs by one base, so this may be a read error. This chain connects TRBV4-1 to TRBJ2-3; D possibly corresponds to TRBD2 (5 bases). Looked up from germline, CDR1 is MGHRA and CDR2 is YSYEKL. Deletions cut 1 base from V and 3 bases from J, with 14 bases between. The CDR3 runs to 16 residues. Here the CDR3 reads CASSQGWGVVTDTQYF. Here the CDR3 DNA reads TGCGCCAGCAGCCAAGGTTGGGGAGTTGTGACAGATACGCAGTATTTT.

The sample holds a few counts of this clonotype. This rearrangement joins TRBV5-5 to TRBJ2-2; 7 nucleotides match TRBD2. Germline CDR1 reads SGHKS; CDR2 reads YYEKEE (reference sequence). J gave up 6 bases and V 2 bases, and 1 base lay outside the gene matches. This CDR3 is built from 13 residues. The CDR3 DNA follows: TGTGCCAGCAGCTTCGGACTAGCCGGGGAGCTGTTTTTT. Its translation is CASSFGLAGELFF.

The V call is TRBV7-9, the J call TRBJ2-7, with D perhaps being TRBD1 or TRBD2 (5 bases each). The CDR3 sequence is 15 residues long. Per the germline V gene, CDR1 is SEHNR and CDR2 is FQNEAQ (reference sequence). With 4 bases removed from V and 6 bases from J, the gap between germline ends came to 19 bases. The CDR3 here is CASSSGTRFHLEQYF. The CDR3 DNA follows: TGTGCCAGCAGCTCCGGGACCCGCTTCCATCTCGAGCAGTACTTC. Using reference TRBV7-9 and TRBJ2-7 for the parts outside the CDR3, the full variable domain is DTGVSQNPRHKITKRGQNVTFRCDPISEHNRLYWYRQTLGQGPEFLTYFQNEAQLEKSRLLSDRFSAERPKGSFSTLEIQRTEQGDSAMYLCASSSGTRFHLEQYFGPGTRLTVT.

The chain links TRBV6-1 to TRBJ2-7; 10 bases fit TRBD1. CDR1 MNHNS and CDR2 SASEGT come from the germline V gene. Trimming at V came to 1 base and at J to 1 base, leaving 10 bases not matched to a gene. The CDR3 spans 18 residues. The CDR3 sequence: CASSEGQGAGPRSYEQYF. The CDR3 DNA reads TGTGCCAGCAGTGAAGGACAGGGGGCAGGCCCGAGGTCCTACGAGCAGTACTTC.

This chain links TRBV29-1 with TRBJ2-1; D remains unclear. The germline CDR1 and CDR2 sequences are SQVTM and ANQGSEA. The CDR3 is 12 residues long. The ends were cut back, 7 bases at V and 9 bases at J, with 16 bases in the middle. The CDR3 coding sequence is TGCAGCGCCCCCAAGGCAGGCGCTGAGCAGTTCTTC. Translating gives CSAPKAGAEQFF.

This clonotype occurred a few times. CDR3 loop: CASSFSRGQGEAFF. CDR3 DNA sequence: TGTGCCAGCAGCTTCAGCAGGGGGCAGGGGGAAGCTTTCTTT. The chain joins TRBV13 to TRBJ1-1, with 8 bases identical to TRBD1. Germline V CDR1 and CDR2: PRHDT, FYEKMQ (reference sequence). The CDR3 extends over 14 amino acids. The trim removed 3 bases at V and 8 bases at J, leaving 8 bases unmatched.

The table lists this clonotype with many counts. V usage is TRBV12-3 or TRBV12-4 and J usage is TRBJ1-2; TRBD1 matches 8 bases. V dropped 3 bases and J dropped 4; count of bases not matched to a gene: 1. The CDR3 length is 13 residues. The CDR3 sequence is CASSFGTGYGYTF. The CDR3 DNA reads TGTGCCAGCAGTTTCGGGACAGGCTATGGCTACACCTTC.

CDR3 nucleotides: TGTGCCAGTAGTATATTAGGGGGGCGAAAAGATGAGCAGTTCTTC. Translating it yields CASSILGGRKDEQFF. This rearrangement joins TRBV19 to TRBJ2-1, with D possibly being TRBD1 or TRBD2 (6 bases each). Germline CDR1 is LNHDA and CDR2 is SQIVND (reference sequence). The CDR3 sequence is 15 residues long. V dropped 2 bases and J dropped 8 bases, with 16 bases sitting between them.

The V and J genes are TRBV19 and TRBJ2-2, with 10 bases aligning to TRBD1. CDR1 LNHDA and CDR2 SQIVND come from the germline V gene (reference sequence). The V and J ends lost 10 bases and 6 bases, in that order; junction bases with no gene match: 8. The CDR3 is made up of 14 amino acids. CDR3 loop: CATGQGNGAGELFF. The CDR3 nucleotides are TGTGCCACGGGACAGGGGAATGGGGCCGGGGAGCTGTTTTTT. The full variable domain, rest sourced from reference TRBV19 and TRBJ2-2, is DGGITQSPKYLFRKEGQNVTLSCEQNLNHDAMYWYRQDPGQGLRLIYYSQIVNDFQKGDIAEGYSVSREKKESFPLTVTSAQKNPTAFYLCATGQGNGAGELFFGEGSRLTVL.

Concerning this clonotype: The junction departs from the called germline gene at one end, perhaps through a read error. The chain is built from TRBV14 and TRBJ2-1, with TRBD2 identical over 15 bases. Germline-derived CDR1 and CDR2 are SGHDN and FVKESK. This CDR3 comprises 19 residues. CDR3 coding DNA: TGTGTCAGCAGCCAAGGAGGACTAGCGGGAGGGCCCCTAGCGAATGAGCAGTTCTTC. Translated, it gives CVSSQGGLAGGPLANEQFF. The variable domain in full, with the rest retrieved from reference TRBV14 and TRBJ2-1, is EAGVTQFPSHSVIEKGQTVTLRCDPISGHDNLYWYRRVMGKEIKFLLHFVKESKQDESGMPNNRFLAERTGGTYSTLKVQPAELEDSGVYFCVSSQGGLAGGPLANEQFFGPGTRLTVL.

This clonotype appeared a few times. The rearrangement joins TRBV6-4 to TRBJ1-2; D gene ambiguous. The CDR3 has 13 amino acids. Germline CDR1 and CDR2: MRHNA and SNTAGT. V was clipped by 4 bases and J by 3 bases, with 9 bases between them. CDR3 nucleotides: TGTGCCAGCAGTGCCGGCAGACACTATGGCTACACCTTC. It codes for CASSAGRHYGYTF.

V is TRBV7-7 and J is TRBJ2-5; D may be TRBD2 (6 bases). Germline values: CDR1 SSHAT, CDR2 FNYEAQ (reference sequence). The germline V and J ends were trimmed by 1 base and 7 bases, with 13 bases remaining between them. The CDR3 covers 14 residues. For the CDR3, the DNA is TGTGCCAGCAGCTTAGAAGTCGTGGAGGGGACCCAGTACTTC. Encoded protein: CASSLEVVEGTQYF.

CDR3 sequence (DNA): TGTGCCAGCAGCTTTGACAGGGTGGCAGATACGCAGTATTTT. This gives the protein CASSFDRVADTQYF. The rearrangement links TRBV7-2 to TRBJ2-3, with 7 bases lining up with TRBD1. With V trimmed by 3 bases and J by 4 bases, 4 bases remained unmatched. This CDR3 has 14 residues. CDR1 and CDR2 (germline): SGHTA, FQGNSA.